This T cell receptor (beta chain) was profiled in a study of T cell responses to AZD1222 COVID-19 vaccine. CDR3 length: 15 amino acids. V lost 7 bases to trimming and J lost 10 bases, with 20 bases between them. Germline CDR1 reads SGHAT; CDR2 reads FQNNGV. Only in-frame clones appear in the TCRdb table, and some are missing; sequencing was by immunoSEQ multiplex PCR. This table has 200,000 or so clones, approximately 92% appearing once. The sequenced sample was peripheral blood, obtained on day 0 of AZD1222 vaccination. This clonotype was sampled from an adult in good health. The V call is TRBV11-2, the J call TRBJ1-6; D might be TRBD1 (6 bases). The CDR3 DNA reads as TGTGCCAGCACCTTCCTACAGGGACGAAGGTCACCCCTCCACTTT. Protein product: CASTFLQGRRSPLHF.